This T cell receptor (beta chain) was recorded in a study of blood T cells in healthy people across ages. Looking at the study overall: T cells yielded about one barcoded beta molecule per two cells through template switching.

A second about 7 to 12 cycle PCR used barcoded and J-beta primers. TCRdb reprocessed the 5' RACE reads via MiXCR and lists one record per CDR3 protein. Of 550,000 to 800,000 distinct CDR3 sequences listed, more than 20% are singletons. Healthy Caucasians from Russia aged about 6 to 90 served as donors. Collection of around 9.3 milliliters of peripheral blood was performed for each donor. Worth noting for this clonotype: Its antigen is unknown. An end of the junction does not agree with germline; a read error may underlie this.

Overall study findings and caveats: Among T cells, TCR beta diversity per million cells dropped roughly linearly as age rose.

Material: blood. The receptor was isolated from a man aged 65 to 85 in good health.

The CDR3 DNA reads TGCGCCAGCAGCTTGGGGATATCCCCCACCGGGGAGCTGTTTTTT. It encodes CASSLGISPTGELFF. The rearrangement links TRBV5-5 to TRBJ2-2, with D unclear. Germline CDR1 and CDR2: SGHKS and YYEKEE (reference sequence). CDR3 length: 15 residues. Full variable domain (missing parts from reference TRBV5-5 and TRBJ2-2): DAGVTQSPTHLIKTRGQQVTLRCSPISGHKSVSWYQQVLGQGPQFIFQYYEKEERGRGNFPDRFSARQFPNYSSELNVNALLLGDSALYLCASSLGISPTGELFFGEGSRLTVL.